This section outlines one T cell receptor (beta chain) sequence together with its context. Then a second PCR, running about 6 to 12 cycles, was carried out with a sample-barcoded 5' primer and a J-beta primer mix. Using its own MiXCR run on the 5' RACE reads, TCRdb lists one record per CDR3 protein. The repertoire has around 690,000 distinct CDR3 sequences, approximately 59% of them found once; the top ten carry 30% to 40%. These data are taken from a study of blood T cells in healthy people across ages. Germline V lookup: CDR1 SEHNR, CDR2 FQNEAQ (reference sequence). The ends were cut back, 5 bases at V and 6 bases at J, with 9 bases in the middle. This CDR3 is 12 amino acids long.

The chain uses TRBV7-9 and TRBJ2-3; D not resolved. The source is a man aged 55 to 69 in good health. Sequenced sample: blood. The CDR3 sequence is CASSRTEDTQYF. The CDR3 DNA reads as TGTGCCAGCAGCAGAACAGAGGATACGCAGTATTTT. Supplemented by reference TRBV7-9 and TRBJ2-3, the full variable domain reads DTGVSQNPRHKITKRGQNVTFRCDPISEHNRLYWYRQTLGQGPEFLTYFQNEAQLEKSRLLSDRFSAERPKGSFSTLEIQRTEQGDSAMYLCASSRTEDTQYFGPGTRLTVL.